These T cell receptor beta chains were read from a single sample in a study of T cells in Graves' hyperthyroidism and ophthalmopathy. TCRdb re-derived calls from the multiplex PCR reads in MiXCR, one entry per CDR3 protein. Among about 600,000 distinct CDR3 sequences listed, over 12% were seen once. Input material: blood. These receptors originate from a woman between 18 and 29 years old with Graves' ophthalmopathy. Each CDR3 is given with its conserved first and last residue. Each record gives: D gene, clone size, J gene, V gene, CDR3 protein, CDR3 DNA. A D gene is named only where the DNA matches it firmly. Where a row states a size, it is once, few, many or the class of an expanded clone; other rows omit it.

- | - | TRBJ2-7 | TRBV6-2/TRBV6-3 | CASRTGRDWVGEQYF | TGTGCCAGCAGAACCGGACGGGACTGGGTGGGCGAGCAGTACTTC
- | many | TRBJ2-1 | TRBV5-8 | CASSLARATLEEQFF | TGTGCCAGCAGCTTGGCCCGGGCTACATTGGAAGAGCAGTTCTTC
- | many | TRBJ2-1 | TRBV2 | CASTTRQVSSYNEQFF | TGTGCCAGCACCACGAGACAGGTTAGCTCCTACAATGAGCAGTTCTTC
- | many | TRBJ2-3 | TRBV20-1 | CSARDLQTQDTQYF | TGCAGTGCTAGAGATCTCCAGACGCAAGATACGCAGTATTTT
TRBD2 | many | TRBJ2-1 | TRBV7-6 | CASSLGGTTYNEQFF | TGTGCCAGCAGCTTAGGTGGGACTACCTACAATGAGCAGTTCTTC
- | many | TRBJ2-7 | TRBV3-1 | CASSQADYEQYF | TGTGCCAGCAGCCAAGCCGACTACGAGCAGTACTTC
- | - | TRBJ2-5 | TRBV5-4 | CASSLDADGVETQYF | TGTGCCAGCAGCTTGGATGCTGATGGGGTGGAGACCCAGTACTTC
TRBD2 | few | TRBJ2-7 | TRBV28 | CASSLWGGGTSGLRQYF | TGTGCCAGCAGTTTATGGGGGGGGGGGACTAGCGGGCTCCGACAGTACTTC
- | - | TRBJ1-2 | TRBV20-1 | CSARQGINYGYTF | TGCAGTGCTAGACAGGGAATCAACTATGGCTACACCTTC
- | - | TRBJ1-3 | TRBV11-3 | CASSSQGRGNTIYF | TGTGCCAGCAGCTCCCAGGGAAGAGGAAACACCATATATTTT
TRBD1 | many | TRBJ1-1 | TRBV2 | CANSGTDGATEAFF | TGTGCCAACAGTGGGACAGACGGGGCCACTGAAGCTTTCTTT
TRBD1 | few | TRBJ1-5 | TRBV20-1 | CSAPTGANSNQPQHF | TGCAGTGCACCTACAGGGGCCAATAGCAATCAGCCCCAGCATTTT
TRBD2 | - | TRBJ2-3 | TRBV29-1 | CSVFASGGDTQYF | TGCAGCGTATTCGCTAGCGGGGGAGATACGCAGTATTTT
- | - | TRBJ2-2 | TRBV4-1 | CASSPLTGKDTGELFF | TGCGCCAGCAGCCCCCTCACAGGGAAAGACACCGGGGAGCTGTTTTTT
TRBD2 | few | TRBJ2-1 | TRBV6-1 | CASSEAGTSISNEQFF | TGTGCCAGCAGTGAAGCTGGGACTAGTATTTCCAATGAGCAGTTCTTC
- | - | TRBJ2-3 | TRBV20-1 | CSAGATDTQYF | TGCAGTGCTGGGGCCACAGATACGCAGTATTTT
- | many | TRBJ2-3 | TRBV7-2 | CASSIRPREDTQYF | TGTGCCAGCAGCATAAGGCCCCGAGAAGATACGCAGTATTTT
- | many | TRBJ2-1 | TRBV11-2 | CASSLVYRANEQFF | TGTGCCAGCAGCTTAGTTTACCGGGCCAATGAGCAGTTCTTC
TRBD1 | few | TRBJ1-4 | TRBV5-5 | CASSLAGQEKLFF | TGTGCCAGCAGCTTAGCGGGACAGGAAAAACTGTTTTTT
TRBD1 | many | TRBJ1-1 | TRBV12-5 | CASGLATGGTEAFF | TGTGCTAGTGGTTTAGCCACAGGGGGCACTGAAGCTTTCTTT
TRBD2 | many | TRBJ2-7 | TRBV28 | CASSLPGAGLSGRSPYEQYF | TGTGCCAGCAGTCTACCCGGGGCAGGCCTTAGCGGGAGATCTCCCTACGAGCAGTACTTC
- | few | TRBJ1-3 | TRBV24-1 | CATSDGQSSGNTIYF | TGTGCCACCAGTGACGGACAGAGCTCTGGAAACACCATATATTTT
- | - | TRBJ1-2 | TRBV7-6 | CASSLVGGTHYGYTF | TGTGCCAGCAGCTTAGTCGGGGGCACTCACTATGGCTACACCTTC
- | many | TRBJ2-7 | TRBV5-1 | CASSSSLPDEQYF | TGCGCCAGCAGCTCTTCCCTTCCCGACGAGCAGTACTTC